This TCR beta chain appears in the sequencing data of a study of blood T cell repertoires in COVID-19. Looking at the study overall: The origin of the acute and convalescent COVID-19 samples was the United States, Italy and Spain.

Per the original methods: Amplified reference gene primers provided the basis for estimating nucleated cell counts. Measured with immunoSEQ multiplex PCR; TCRdb has only the in-frame clones, and not every one. That table furnishes V, J and clone size, whereas the DNA furnished D and trimming. The sample includes 290,000 or so clones, around 84% of them seen just once. The CDR3 is made up of 16 amino acids. Germline V gene data show CDR1 as SGDLS and CDR2 as YYNGEE. V lost 5 bases, J lost 0 bases, and 14 bases lay in between. The chain carries TRBV9 and TRBJ2-2; weak D call: TRBD2 (7 bases). Sequencing was done on a sample of peripheral blood. The TCR comes from a man between 65 and 85 years old with acute or convalescent COVID-19. CDR3 in amino acids: CASSSGGLANTGELFF. The CDR3 DNA sequence: TGTGCCAGCAGTTCCGGGGGGCTAGCGAACACCGGGGAGCTGTTTTTT.